This T cell receptor beta chain is drawn from a study of T cell responses to AZD1222 COVID-19 vaccine. Study in general: Pooling covered second doses at about 4 or about 12 weeks.

From germline, CDR1 is SGHNT and CDR2 YYREEE (reference sequence). Trimming at V came to 4 bases and at J to 0 bases, leaving 8 bases not matched to a gene. The CDR3 contains 17 residues. Method: immunoSEQ multiplex PCR; TCRdb's copy keeps in-frame clones and lacks some. The sample comprises 150,000 to 200,000 clones, roughly 92% of which are singletons, and approximately 2.2% rests with the top ten. Material: peripheral blood, obtained on day 0 of AZD1222 vaccination. V and J are TRBV5-4 and TRBJ2-3, with 10 bases fitting TRBD2. The origin of this receptor is an adult in good health. The CDR3 region is CASSGASGGPSTDTQYF. CDR3 sequence (DNA): TGTGCCAGCAGCGGGGCTAGCGGGGGCCCTAGCACAGATACGCAGTATTTT.